Following are 27 T cell receptor beta chains from one sample sequenced in a study of shared clonotypes between healthy human individuals (dated by TCRdb to 2020 to 2022). Library creation used the immunoSEQ multiplex PCR assay. In TCRdb, the immuneACCESS table is reduced to in-frame sequences with V and J assigned. These tables do not hold every clone; where another copy was compared, an unresolved V gene accounts for under half, and the others remain unexplained. The sample profile shows about 530,000 clones; approximately 95% of them were found once. Under 0.06% of the sample belongs to the ten largest clones. Sequencing input: naive CD4+ T cells sorted from blood. Taken with the paper, the label for cell subset or site translates to: CD45RA+ positively selected. Source of these receptors: a woman in her 30s in good health.

V is TRBV28 and J is TRBJ2-2; D may match TRBD1 or TRBD2 (6 bases each). Germline values: CDR1 MDHEN, CDR2 SYDVKM. The CDR3 is 14 amino acids. Trimming left V 8 bases short and J 5 bases short, with 15 bases between. The CDR3 here is CASRWGARTGELFF. CDR3 sequence (DNA): TGTGCCAGCCGATGGGGGGCGCGGACCGGGGAGCTGTTTTTT.

This rearrangement joins TRBV5-8 to TRBJ2-7; either TRBD1 or TRBD2 may supply D (5 bases each). The CDR3 is 13 amino acids. The V end lost 9 bases, the J end lost 2 bases, and 15 bases lay between the germline ends. The germline V gene has CDR1 SGHTS and CDR2 YDEGEE. CDR3 region: CATNRGYAYEQYF. Written as DNA, the CDR3 is TGTGCCACCAACCGGGGCTACGCCTACGAGCAGTACTTC.

This clone was seen a handful of times. This chain connects TRBV6-1 to TRBJ2-1; TRBD2 aligns across 7 bases. Germline CDR1 is MNHNS and CDR2 is SASEGT. This CDR3 is built from 15 residues. V lost 6 bases, J lost 2 bases, and 7 bases stayed unmatched. CDR3 amino acids: CASRQGLVTYNEQFF. In nucleotides, the CDR3 is TGTGCCAGCAGGCAAGGACTAGTCACCTACAATGAGCAGTTCTTC.

V is TRBV6-5 and J is TRBJ1-1; possibly TRBD1 for D (6 bases). V was cut by 4 bases and J by 2 bases, with 14 bases left in between. This CDR3 spans 15 amino acids. In germline, CDR1 is MNHEY, CDR2 SVGAGI. DNA for the CDR3: TGTGCCAGCAGTTCAAGACAGGCCCCAAACACTGAAGCTTTCTTT. Its protein product is CASSSRQAPNTEAFF.

The sample holds one count of this clone. The chain carries TRBV11-2 and TRBJ2-7; D gene ambiguous. Germline assignment: CDR1 SGHAT and CDR2 FQNNGV. The CDR3 has 13 amino acids. V was trimmed by 1 base and J by 3 bases, leaving 7 bases between them. The CDR3 DNA is TGTGCCAGCAGCTTAGTGGCTCGCTACGAGCAGTACTTC. This sequence encodes CASSLVARYEQYF.

The rearrangement links TRBV18 to TRBJ1-1; TRBD1 matches 7 bases. CDR3 length: 13 residues. Germline values: CDR1 KGHSH, CDR2 LQKENI. V lost 5 bases, J lost 3 bases, and 3 bases stayed unmatched. The CDR3 nucleotides are TGTGCCAGCTCAGAACAGGGGTACACTGAAGCTTTCTTT. It codes for CASSEQGYTEAFF.

Only a few counts were recorded for this clone. The chain is built from TRBV7-9 and TRBJ2-5; D uncertain. The V end was cut by 7 bases, the J end by 3 bases, with 18 bases between. This CDR3 is 15 amino acids long. Germline V gene lookup returns CDR1 SEHNR and CDR2 FQNEAQ (reference sequence). The CDR3: CASTSVLRAEETQYF. In DNA, the CDR3 is TGTGCCAGCACCTCAGTGTTAAGGGCCGAAGAGACCCAGTACTTC. Looking up the rest from reference TRBV7-9 and TRBJ2-5 gives the full variable domain: DTGVSQNPRHKITKRGQNVTFRCDPISEHNRLYWYRQTLGQGPEFLTYFQNEAQLEKSRLLSDRFSAERPKGSFSTLEIQRTEQGDSAMYLCASTSVLRAEETQYFGPGTRLLVL.

The genes are TRBV29-1 and TRBJ2-1; TRBD1 matches 10 bases. Germline CDR1 and CDR2: SQVTM and ANQGSEA. The CDR3 runs 16 residues. Trimming at V came to 4 bases and at J to 4 bases, leaving 10 bases not matched to a gene. The CDR3 spells CSVGMPGTGVYNEQFF. In DNA form, the CDR3 reads TGCAGCGTTGGTATGCCCGGGACAGGGGTATACAATGAGCAGTTCTTC.

This clone was counted between two and nine times. The rearrangement joins TRBV7-8 to TRBJ1-5; unclear D gene. V gave up 4 bases and J gave up 0 bases, with 4 bases separating them. The CDR3 is 13 amino acids. CDR1 and CDR2 (germline): SGHVS, FQNEAQ. CDR3 protein: CASSSNSNQPQHF. DNA of the CDR3: TGTGCCAGCAGCTCCAATAGCAATCAGCCCCAGCATTTT.

The rearrangement links TRBV4-1 to TRBJ2-2, with D uncertain. CDR1 and CDR2 from the germline V gene are MGHRA and YSYEKL. V dropped 0 bases and J dropped 5 bases, with 4 bases sitting between them. The length of the CDR3 is 13 residues. DNA of the CDR3: TGCGCCAGCAGCCAAGATATTACCGGGGAGCTGTTTTTT. It translates to CASSQDITGELFF.

This chain uses TRBV19 with TRBJ1-1, with D unresolved. CDR1 and CDR2 from the germline V gene are LNHDA and SQIVND (reference sequence). The CDR3 has 13 amino acids. Trimming took off 4 bases at V and 0 bases at J, with 6 bases between the two ends. CDR3 DNA: TGTGCCAGTAGTACCCAGTTGAACACTGAAGCTTTCTTT. Protein sequence: CASSTQLNTEAFF.

The rearrangement links TRBV19 to TRBJ2-4; D is ambiguous. The CDR3 loop spans 15 amino acids. Trimming left V 8 bases short and J 1 base short, with 15 bases between. Germline V gives CDR1 LNHDA, CDR2 SQIVND (reference sequence). CDR3 in amino acids: CASVSSGRAKNIQYF. CDR3 in DNA: TGTGCCAGTGTATCTTCAGGTCGGGCCAAAAACATTCAGTACTTC.

This clone showed up just once. The V and J genes are TRBV18 and TRBJ1-1; no clear D gene. CDR3 length: 14 amino acids. Germline V gene data show CDR1 as KGHSH and CDR2 as LQKENI. Trimming removed 0 bases at V and 0 bases at J, with 5 bases between. In DNA form, the CDR3 reads TGTGCCAGCTCACCACCCACCATGAACACTGAAGCTTTCTTT. Amino acid sequence: CASSPPTMNTEAFF.

This clone was found once. The chain is built from TRBV5-1 and TRBJ1-1; D remains ambiguous. Germline V gives CDR1 SGHRS, CDR2 YFSETQ. V lost 3 bases and J 3 bases, leaving 12 bases between the germline ends. The CDR3 is 14 residues long. In DNA form, the CDR3 reads TGCGCCAGCAGCTCCGTCGGGTTCGACACTGAAGCTTTCTTT. This gives the protein CASSSVGFDTEAFF.

The chain links TRBV27 to TRBJ2-1; 8 bases agree with TRBD2. This CDR3 is built from 13 residues. CDR1 is MNHEY and CDR2 is SMNVEV in the germline V gene (reference sequence). J gave up 8 bases and V 6 bases, and 6 bases lay outside the gene matches. The CDR3, as DNA: TGTGCCAGCAGCCTGGAGCGGGAGTATGAGCAGTTCTTC. Protein sequence: CASSLEREYEQFF.

This chain connects TRBV12-1 to TRBJ2-1; TRBD2 is the table's D call, not checked against the DNA. TRBV12-1 is a pseudogene segment. The CDR3 totals 15 residues. The CDR3 sequence: CASSGGSSSYNEQFF. For the CDR3, the DNA is TGTGCCAGCAGCGGCGGATCGAGCTCCTACAATGAGCAGTTCTTC.

A word on this clone: The sample contains more than one DNA sequence encoding this CDR3. V usage is TRBV19 and J usage is TRBJ1-5, with 7 bases identical to TRBD1. The CDR3 sequence is 13 residues long. Trimming took 5 bases from V and 4 from J; bases not matched to a gene: 2. Germline loops: CDR1 LNHDA, CDR2 SQIVND (reference sequence). This CDR3 reads CASSLTGNQPQHF. The CDR3 coding sequence is TGTGCCAGTAGTTTGACAGGGAATCAGCCCCAGCATTTT.

The rearrangement uses TRBV2 and TRBJ2-7; 10 positions match TRBD2. The CDR3 has 13 amino acids. Losses at the gene ends were 5 bases for V and 3 bases for J; bases not matched to a gene: 1. CDR1 is SNHLY, CDR2 FYNNEI, per germline. CDR3 amino acids: CASSLAGDYEQYF. The DNA of the CDR3 is TGTGCCAGCAGTCTAGCGGGAGACTACGAGCAGTACTTC.

Here the CDR3 DNA reads TGTGCCAGCAGTGAAGAACTCGCGGGAGGGTACGAGCAGTACTTC. Residues: CASSEELAGGYEQYF. V usage is TRBV2 and J usage is TRBJ2-7, with 9 nucleotides matching TRBD2. This CDR3 spans 15 amino acids. The V segment lost 1 base and the J segment 4 bases; nucleotides outside the gene matches: 5. Germline V gives CDR1 SNHLY, CDR2 FYNNEI. Complete variable domain (other parts from reference TRBV2 and TRBJ2-7): EPEVTQTPSHQVTQMGQEVILRCVPISNHLYFYWYRQILGQKVEFLVSFYNNEISEKSEIFDDQFSVERPDGSNFTLKIRSTKLEDSAMYFCASSEELAGGYEQYFGPGTRLTVT.

J is TRBJ1-5 and V is TRBV28; D is undetermined. The CDR3 is 12 amino acids. Germline assignment: CDR1 MDHEN and CDR2 SYDVKM. V was cut by 7 bases and J by 4 bases, with 8 bases left in between. The DNA for the CDR3 is TGTGCCAGCAACCTGCAGAATCAGCCCCAGCATTTT. Amino acids: CASNLQNQPQHF. The complete variable domain, with remaining parts taken from reference TRBV28 and TRBJ1-5, reads DVKVTQSSRYLVKRTGEKVFLECVQDMDHENMFWYRQDPGLGLRLIYFSYDVKMKEKGDIPEGYSVSREKKERFSLILESASTNQTSMYLCASNLQNQPQHFGDGTRLSIL.

The chain combines TRBV11-2 with TRBJ1-2; D is perhaps TRBD1 (6 bases). Trimming pared 1 base from V and 9 bases from J, leaving 18 bases between. The CDR3 consists of 15 residues. Germline-derived CDR1 and CDR2 are SGHAT and FQNNGV. As DNA, the CDR3 is TGTGCCAGCAGCTTAGTCAGGGGACGTAGCTGGCGCTACACCTTC. Amino acid sequence: CASSLVRGRSWRYTF. The full variable domain, rest sourced from reference TRBV11-2 and TRBJ1-2, is EAGVAQSPRYKIIEKRQSVAFWCNPISGHATLYWYQQILGQGPKLLIQFQNNGVVDDSQLPKDRFSAERLKGVDSTLKIQPAKLEDSAVYLCASSLVRGRSWRYTFGSGTRLTVV.

The V gene is TRBV29-1, the J gene TRBJ2-4; D perhaps matches TRBD2 (6 bases). The V gene lost 1 base and the J gene lost 9 bases, with 7 bases spanning the gap. CDR1 SQVTM and CDR2 ANQGSEA come from the germline V gene. The CDR3 is 11 residues long. CDR3 region: CSVEGGGIQYF. CDR3 bases: TGCAGCGTTGAAGGGGGAGGCATTCAGTACTTC. Full variable domain (outside the CDR3, taken from reference TRBV29-1 and TRBJ2-4): SAVISQKPSRDICQRGTSLTIQCQVDSQVTMMFWYRQQPGQSLTLIATANQGSEATYESGFVIDKFPISRPNLTFSTLTVSNMSPEDSSIYLCSVEGGGIQYFGAGTRLSVL.

This clone has more than one count but fewer than ten. The chain links TRBV29-1 to TRBJ2-7; D gene uncertain. Trimming took off 5 bases at V and 2 bases at J, with 10 bases between the two ends. Germline CDR1 is SQVTM and CDR2 is ANQGSEA. The CDR3 length is 12 residues. The CDR3 DNA is TGCAGCGTTTTGACTGACACCTACGAGCAGTACTTC. This encodes CSVLTDTYEQYF.

This chain joins TRBV28 and TRBJ2-1, with TRBD2 identical over 10 bases. Trimming took 11 bases from V and 4 from J; bases not matched to a gene: 8. CDR3 length: 14 amino acids. Germline-derived CDR1 and CDR2 are MDHEN and SYDVKM. The CDR3 spells CALKREGTYNEQFF. The CDR3 nucleotides are TGTGCCTTGAAGCGGGAGGGTACTTACAATGAGCAGTTCTTC.

This sequence joins TRBV2 and TRBJ2-5, with no clear D. The CDR3 covers 12 residues. Looked up from germline, CDR1 is SNHLY and CDR2 is FYNNEI. V was clipped by 5 bases and J by 5 bases, with 9 bases between them. This CDR3 is CASSWTGETQYF. The CDR3 nucleotides read TGTGCCAGCAGTTGGACCGGTGAGACCCAGTACTTC.

The chain employs TRBV27 and TRBJ2-7; no clear D. V was pared by 5 bases and J by 2 bases, with 16 bases between. Per the germline V gene, CDR1 is MNHEY and CDR2 is SMNVEV (reference sequence). CDR3 length equals 15 residues. The CDR3 region is CASSPPNTGAYEQYF. The CDR3 DNA reads TGTGCCAGCAGTCCCCCAAACACTGGAGCCTACGAGCAGTACTTC.

The chain recombines TRBV4-2 with TRBJ2-5, with 7 bases matching TRBD2. Judging by the DNA end, TRBJ2-7 fits better; the J call may be wrong. CDR1 LGHNA and CDR2 YNFKEQ come from the germline V gene. This CDR3 comprises 16 residues. The CDR3 region has the DNA TGTGCCAGCAGCCAAGTGGCTAGCGGAGACTCCTACGAGCAGTACTTC. Translation: CASSQVASGDSYEQYF.